The 27 T cell receptor beta chains in this list originate from one sample, sequenced in a study of T cells in Graves' hyperthyroidism and ophthalmopathy (dated by TCRdb to between 2018 and 2021). Receptors were amplified or captured by multiplex PCR. Sequencing instrument: Illumina HiSeq 2000. TCR beta CDR3 regions were amplified from RNA transcripts. A first-round RT-PCR of the TCR CDR3 used the HTBI primer set with the Qiagen OneStep RT-PCR kit. TCRdb redid the processing of the public reads, applying fastp at Q25 and MiXCR, and retained in-frame beta chains. CDR3 protein duplicates are merged, each entry listing the most common genes and DNA. Within this sample are more than 300,000 distinct CDR3 sequences, with about a fifth of them counted one time only. The top ten clonotypes cover 40% of the sample. Sequences were obtained from blood. The source of these receptors is a young man with Graves' ophthalmopathy.

This clonotype was seen ten or more times. This chain links TRBV7-2 with TRBJ1-1; D remains ambiguous. The CDR3 totals 14 residues. The germline V gene encodes CDR1 SGHTA and CDR2 FQGNSA. Trimming stripped 5 bases from V and 7 bases from J, with 17 bases between. The CDR3 loop reads CASSQKGREIEAFF. CDR3 bases: TGTGCCAGCAGCCAAAAAGGTCGAGAGATTGAAGCTTTCTTT.

Many counts were recorded for this clonotype. The V gene is TRBV20-1, the J gene TRBJ1-2, with 11 nucleotides matching TRBD1. CDR3 length: 17 amino acids. Germline assignment: CDR1 DFQATT and CDR2 SNEGSKA (reference sequence). J was trimmed by 5 bases and V by 0 bases; bases with no gene match: 11. The DNA for the CDR3 is TGCAGTGCTAGAGATCGTTGGACAGGGGGCGCTCGGTATGGCTACACCTTC. Protein: CSARDRWTGGARYGYTF.

This clonotype was observed many times. The chain joins TRBV15 to TRBJ2-7; 8 positions match TRBD2. After removal of 0 bases from V and 7 bases from J, the junction contained 14 bases not matched to a gene. Germline lookup yields CDR1 LNHNV and CDR2 YYDKDF (reference sequence). The CDR3 loop spans 17 amino acids. The chain's CDR3 is CATSRDLAGGVFGEQYF. In nucleotides, the CDR3 is TGTGCCACCAGCAGAGATCTGGCGGGGGGTGTTTTCGGTGAGCAGTACTTC.

At least ten counts were recorded for this clonotype. V usage is TRBV20-1 and J usage is TRBJ2-5, with D possibly being TRBD1 (6 bases). This CDR3 region has 13 residues. V shed 6 bases and J shed 1 base, with 12 bases lying between them. Looked up from germline, CDR1 is DFQATT and CDR2 is SNEGSKA (reference sequence). The CDR3 sequence: CSAGRDTQETQYF. The CDR3 coding sequence is TGCAGTGCGGGTCGGGACACCCAAGAGACCCAGTACTTC.

This chain uses TRBV10-3 with TRBJ2-7; no clear D gene. The length of the CDR3 is 15 residues. CDR1 and CDR2 (germline): ENHRY, SYGVKD. V lost 3 bases to trimming and J lost 3 bases, with 15 bases between them. Here the CDR3 reads CAISDLGSNYYEQYF. The CDR3 DNA reads TGTGCCATCAGTGATCTGGGGTCGAACTACTACGAGCAGTACTTC.

Ten or more counts support this clonotype. V usage is TRBV20-1 and J usage is TRBJ2-3; 11 nucleotides match TRBD2. The germline V gene has CDR1 DFQATT and CDR2 SNEGSKA (reference sequence). V lost 0 bases to trimming and J lost 2 bases; unmatched junction nucleotides: 7. The CDR3 covers 17 residues. For the CDR3, the DNA is TGCAGTGCTAGAGATCAAACTAGCGGGGGAGACACAGATACGCAGTATTTT. Translating gives CSARDQTSGGDTDTQYF.

This clonotype was recorded a few times. The V call is TRBV19, the J call TRBJ2-2, with D perhaps TRBD2 (7 bases). This CDR3 is 16 amino acids long. V lost 7 bases and J 4 bases, leaving 19 bases between the germline ends. Germline CDR1 reads LNHDA; CDR2 reads SQIVND (reference sequence). The CDR3, as DNA: TGTGCCAGTACCGTAGGTGGCGGGGGCATCACCGGGGAGCTGTTTTTT. Protein: CASTVGGGGITGELFF. Based on the CDR3 plus reference TRBV19 and TRBJ2-2, the full variable domain is DGGITQSPKYLFRKEGQNVTLSCEQNLNHDAMYWYRQDPGQGLRLIYYSQIVNDFQKGDIAEGYSVSREKKESFPLTVTSAQKNPTAFYLCASTVGGGGITGELFFGEGSRLTVL.

V usage is TRBV20-1 and J usage is TRBJ1-5; tentatively, D is TRBD1 (5 bases). Per the germline V gene, CDR1 is DFQATT and CDR2 is SNEGSKA (reference sequence). The V end lost 0 bases, the J end lost 1 base, and 16 bases lay between the germline ends. The CDR3 runs 17 residues. The CDR3 DNA sequence: TGCAGTGCTAGAGATTCGGGGGGAACTAGGAGCAATCAGCCCCAGCATTTT. Translated: CSARDSGGTRSNQPQHF.

The V and J genes are TRBV9 and TRBJ2-5; TRBD1 is a possible D gene (6 bases). Germline V gene lookup returns CDR1 SGDLS and CDR2 YYNGEE. There are 16 residues in the CDR3. V was cut by 3 bases and J by 1 base, with 16 bases left in between. The CDR3 reads CASSATGRVGQETQYF. The DNA for the CDR3 is TGTGCCAGCAGCGCTACAGGGAGAGTGGGCCAAGAGACCCAGTACTTC.

This clonotype was observed at least ten times. The chain uses TRBV20-1 and TRBJ1-1; possibly TRBD1 for D (6 bases). The CDR3 extends over 11 amino acids. The ends were cut back, 5 bases at V and 5 bases at J, with 9 bases in the middle. Germline V gives CDR1 DFQATT, CDR2 SNEGSKA (reference sequence). The CDR3 DNA reads as TGCAGTGCTTCAAGGGGGACTGAAGCTTTCTTT. Its protein is CSASRGTEAFF.

This clonotype was detected only a few times. The chain links TRBV11-2 to TRBJ2-7; TRBD1 matches at 8 bases. The CDR3 runs to 13 residues. Trimming at V came to 5 bases and at J to 6 bases, leaving 6 bases not matched to a gene. Germline values: CDR1 SGHAT, CDR2 FQNNGV. The CDR3 DNA is TGTGCCAGCAGCGGACAGGGTTGGGGCGAGCAGTACTTC. Translated: CASSGQGWGEQYF. Looking up the rest from reference TRBV11-2 and TRBJ2-7 gives the full variable domain: EAGVAQSPRYKIIEKRQSVAFWCNPISGHATLYWYQQILGQGPKLLIQFQNNGVVDDSQLPKDRFSAERLKGVDSTLKIQPAKLEDSAVYLCASSGQGWGEQYFGPGTRLTVT.

In this sample, this clonotype turned up many times. The rearrangement links TRBV3-1 to TRBJ1-6; maybe TRBD1 (5 bases). The germline V and J ends were trimmed by 2 bases and 11 bases, with 22 bases remaining between them. Germline CDR1 is LGHDT and CDR2 is YNNKEL (reference sequence). The CDR3 length is 17 residues. The chain's CDR3 is CASSQRQGSSLSAPLHF. The CDR3 DNA sequence: TGTGCCAGCAGCCAACGGCAGGGAAGCTCCTTGTCCGCACCCCTCCACTTT. Full variable domain (missing parts from reference TRBV3-1 and TRBJ1-6): DTAVSQTPKYLVTQMGNDKSIKCEQNLGHDTMYWYKQDSKKFLKIMFSYNNKELIINETVPNRFSPKSPDKAHLNLHINSLELGDSAVYFCASSQRQGSSLSAPLHFGNGTRLTVT.

At least ten counts were recorded for this clonotype. The rearrangement uses TRBV10-3 and TRBJ2-3; 11 positions agree with TRBD2. This CDR3 has 16 amino acids. J gave up 3 bases and V 8 bases, and 10 bases lay outside the gene matches. CDR1 and CDR2 from the germline V gene are ENHRY and SYGVKD. CDR3 amino acids: CAIWVTSGEGTDTQYF. The CDR3 DNA sequence: TGTGCCATCTGGGTGACTAGCGGGGAAGGTACAGATACGCAGTATTTT.

This clonotype has only a few counts. The chain links TRBV7-9 to TRBJ2-2; TRBD2 matches 11 bases. CDR3 size: 15 residues. With 5 bases clipped from V and 4 bases from J, the junction kept 3 bases outside the gene matches. Germline loops: CDR1 SEHNR, CDR2 FQNEAQ (reference sequence). This CDR3 is CASSPLAGATGELFF. The CDR3, as DNA: TGTGCCAGCAGCCCACTAGCGGGGGCCACCGGGGAGCTGTTTTTT.

The CDR3 coding sequence is TGTGCCAGCAGAGGATCCGGGAGAGGAGTTGAGCAGTACTTC. Translated: CASRGSGRGVEQYF. J is TRBJ2-7 and V is TRBV28; the D gene is possibly TRBD2 (6 bases). V lost 6 bases, J lost 7 bases, and 19 bases lay in between. The germline V gene has CDR1 MDHEN and CDR2 SYDVKM. This CDR3 region has 14 residues.

This clonotype was recorded many times. This rearrangement joins TRBV28 to TRBJ1-2; D ambiguous. Trimming left V 4 bases short and J 3 bases short, with 6 bases between. Per the germline V gene, CDR1 is MDHEN and CDR2 is SYDVKM. CDR3 length: 12 amino acids. The CDR3 sequence is CASSSNDYGYTF. CDR3 sequence (DNA): TGTGCCAGCAGTTCCAACGACTATGGCTACACCTTC.

The V and J genes are TRBV20-1 and TRBJ1-5; D remains unclear. The germline V gene encodes CDR1 DFQATT and CDR2 SNEGSKA (reference sequence). Trimming stripped 6 bases from V and 6 bases from J, with 12 bases between. The CDR3 is 12 residues long. The CDR3 loop is CSATKDGQPQHF. CDR3 coding DNA: TGCAGTGCGACCAAGGACGGTCAGCCCCAGCATTTT.

This rearrangement joins TRBV7-2 to TRBJ1-5; possibly TRBD1 for D (5 bases). Germline CDR1 and CDR2: SGHTA and FQGNSA. This CDR3 spans 16 amino acids. V lost 2 bases to trimming and J lost 0 bases, with 11 bases between them. The CDR3 is CASSLSWGYSNQPQHF. DNA for the CDR3: TGTGCCAGCAGCTTATCTTGGGGGTATAGCAATCAGCCCCAGCATTTT. The entire variable domain, with the rest obtained from reference TRBV7-2 and TRBJ1-5, is as follows: GAGVSQSPSNKVTEKGKDVELRCDPISGHTALYWYRQSLGQGLEFLIYFQGNSAPDKSGLPSDRFSAERTGGSVSTLTIQRTQQEDSAVYLCASSLSWGYSNQPQHFGDGTRLSIL.

The chain combines TRBV6-1 with TRBJ2-7; 9 nucleotides match TRBD2. Germline CDR1 and CDR2: MNHNS and SASEGT. The CDR3 loop spans 16 amino acids. Trimming removed 7 bases from V and 9 bases from J; junction bases left unmatched: 19. The CDR3 loop is CASTPGGAGGRQVQYF. Written as DNA, the CDR3 is TGTGCCAGCACCCCGGGTGGAGCGGGGGGCCGCCAGGTGCAGTACTTC.

This clonotype was observed a handful of times. V usage is TRBV9 and J usage is TRBJ2-1, with D possibly being TRBD1 (5 bases). V was trimmed by 0 bases and J by 3 bases, leaving 10 bases between them. Germline V gene lookup returns CDR1 SGDLS and CDR2 YYNGEE. CDR3 length: 15 residues. Written as DNA, the CDR3 is TGTGCCAGCAGCGTAGGATTGGGGCTCTACAATGAGCAGTTCTTC. Residues: CASSVGLGLYNEQFF.

The V gene is TRBV27, the J gene TRBJ2-1, with D hard to call. Trimming removed 3 bases at V and 3 bases at J, with 6 bases between. CDR1 is MNHEY and CDR2 is SMNVEV in the germline V gene (reference sequence). This CDR3 has 13 amino acids. CDR3 DNA: TGTGCCAGCAGTTTTACTGGCTACAATGAGCAGTTCTTC. Its protein is CASSFTGYNEQFF.

The rearrangement joins TRBV18 to TRBJ2-3, with TRBD2 identical over 11 bases. Looked up from germline, CDR1 is KGHSH and CDR2 is LQKENI. The CDR3 contains 17 residues. The V gene end was trimmed by 3 bases and the J gene end by 5 bases; junction bases not matched to a gene: 10. CDR3 in amino acids: CASSPTSGATFGDTQYF. The CDR3 DNA sequence: TGTGCCAGCTCACCGACTAGCGGGGCCACATTTGGAGATACGCAGTATTTT.

To note about this clonotype: This sequence may be a read error, since a much larger clone differs from it by one base. The rearrangement uses TRBV28 and TRBJ2-5; 11 bases line up with TRBD1. Trimming at V came to 4 bases and at J to 5 bases, leaving 9 bases not matched to a gene. Germline assignment: CDR1 MDHEN and CDR2 SYDVKM. There are 16 residues in the CDR3. CDR3: CASSYERTGGRETQYF. In DNA, the CDR3 is TGTGCCAGCAGTTATGAGCGGACAGGGGGCAGGGAGACCCAGTACTTC.

As for this clonotype: A read error is possible here, since a much larger clone lies one base away. J is TRBJ2-1 and V is TRBV5-1; TRBD2 is a possible D gene (6 bases). CDR3 length: 16 amino acids. Germline V gives CDR1 SGHRS, CDR2 YFSETQ. V lost 2 bases and J 6 bases, leaving 18 bases between the germline ends. The CDR3 here is CASSLYGGETCNEQFF. As DNA, the CDR3 is TGCGCCAGCAGCTTATACGGGGGAGAAACCTGCAATGAGCAGTTCTTC.

This clonotype occurred a few times. The chain joins TRBV6-5 to TRBJ1-2, with D tentatively TRBD1 (5 bases). CDR1 is MNHEY, CDR2 SVGAGI, per germline. The CDR3 runs 15 residues. The germline V and J ends were trimmed by 2 bases and 4 bases, with 14 bases remaining between them. CDR3 residues: CASSYARGLAYGYTF. As DNA, the CDR3 is TGTGCCAGCAGTTACGCCCGGGGCCTCGCCTATGGCTACACCTTC.

The sample holds many counts of this clonotype. The chain links TRBV12-3 or TRBV12-4 to TRBJ1-3; possibly TRBD1 for D (6 bases). Trimming removed 8 bases at V and 4 bases at J, with 21 bases between. The CDR3 is made up of 16 amino acids. For the CDR3, the DNA is TGTGCCAGCGGCTACCACAGGGAGAGGGCCGGAAACACCATATATTTT. Translation gives CASGYHRERAGNTIYF.

The chain employs TRBV3-1 and TRBJ1-2, with D hard to call. Germline CDR1 is LGHDT and CDR2 is YNNKEL (reference sequence). The V gene lost 3 bases and the J gene lost 2 bases, with 16 bases spanning the gap. CDR3 length equals 16 residues. CDR3 sequence (DNA): TGTGCCAGCAGCCAGGGCCTGCCGGGGAACAACTATGGCTACACCTTC. It yields the protein CASSQGLPGNNYGYTF.